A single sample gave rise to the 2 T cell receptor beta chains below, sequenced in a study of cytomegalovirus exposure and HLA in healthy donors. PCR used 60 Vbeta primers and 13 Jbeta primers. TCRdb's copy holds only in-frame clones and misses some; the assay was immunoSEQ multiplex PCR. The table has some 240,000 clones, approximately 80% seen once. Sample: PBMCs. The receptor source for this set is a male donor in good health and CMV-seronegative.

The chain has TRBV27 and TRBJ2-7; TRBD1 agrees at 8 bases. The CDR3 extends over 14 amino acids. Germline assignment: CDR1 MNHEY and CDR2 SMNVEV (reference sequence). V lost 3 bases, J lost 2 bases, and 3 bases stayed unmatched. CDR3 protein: CASSLTGVTYEQYF. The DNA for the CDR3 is TGTGCCAGCAGTTTGACAGGGGTTACCTACGAGCAGTACTTC.

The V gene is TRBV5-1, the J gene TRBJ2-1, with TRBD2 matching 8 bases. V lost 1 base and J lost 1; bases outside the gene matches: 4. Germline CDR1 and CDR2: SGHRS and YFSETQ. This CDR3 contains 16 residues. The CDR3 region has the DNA TGCGCCAGCAGCTTGTTAACTAGCGGATCCTACAATGAGCAGTTCTTC. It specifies CASSLLTSGSYNEQFF.